Listed below are T cell receptor beta chains from one sample, sequenced in a study of response to subunit inactivated influenza vaccine. Using its own MiXCR run on the RT-PCR reads, TCRdb lists one record per CDR3 protein. The table has over 650,000 distinct CDR3 sequences, about a fifth seen once. This specimen was PBMCs from blood, taken 5 days after vaccination. Source of these receptors: a man aged 50 to 60 who received an inactivated influenza vaccine. Each CDR3 is given without its conserved first and last residue. The order of the fields is CDR3 protein, J gene, clone size, D gene, V gene. The D gene is left open where the match is weak. Size is stated for part of the rows, as once, few or many counts, or as a class when the clone is expanded.

ASSLRREETQY | TRBJ2-5 | few | . | TRBV7-2
ASSQDSLENTEAF | TRBJ1-1 | few | . | TRBV4-3
SARATFGEKLF | TRBJ1-4 | . | . | TRBV20-1
SVDRQGNNEQF | TRBJ2-1 | many | . | TRBV29-1
ASSQLLGEERQADQPQH | TRBJ1-5 | . | . | TRBV23-1
ASSRAWGPGTSGSYEQY | TRBJ2-7 | . | TRBD2 | TRBV5-1
ASSLIDSAFYGYT | TRBJ1-2 | . | . | TRBV13
ASSLEWGNEQY | TRBJ2-7 | . | . | TRBV11-3
ASSGVGDRMNYGYT | TRBJ1-2 | few | TRBD1 | TRBV9
ASSLLGQNYEQY | TRBJ2-7 | many | . | TRBV14
ASSLGSGPAYEQY | TRBJ2-7 | . | . | TRBV7-8
ASSYSTDWEQY | TRBJ2-7 | few | . | TRBV6-5
ASSPPGEQQY | TRBJ2-7 | . | . | TRBV7-9
ASSPWTEHTEAF | TRBJ1-1 | . | . | TRBV6-1
SAFHGNTEAF | TRBJ1-1 | . | . | TRBV20-1
ASSLDSFMLWNEQF | TRBJ2-1 | few | . | TRBV5-1
ASSSQAEAF | TRBJ1-1 | few | . | TRBV12-3/TRBV12-4
ASSPSGFGTRSSYEQY | TRBJ2-7 | . | . | TRBV11-2